This is a list of T cell receptor beta chains from one sample in a study of shared clonotypes between healthy human individuals. Some clones are missing from TCRdb's copy, which holds only in-frame ones; the method was immunoSEQ multiplex PCR. The table lists about 690,000 clones, less than 95% of them singletons, with 30% to 35% in the top ten. The specimen was memory CD8+ T cells from PBMCs. These TCRs come from a man younger than 35 in good health. Some clones in this sample may be carry-over from other donors' samples. CDR3s include the opening cysteine and the closing phenylalanine or tryptophan. A D gene is named only where the DNA matches it firmly. Where a row states a size, it is once, few, many or the class of an expanded clone; other rows omit it.

j_call: TRBJ2-2; v_call: TRBV5-1; clone_size: .; d_call: .; cdr3_nt: TGCGCCAGCAGCTGGACAGCGAACACCGGGGAGCTGTTTTTT; cdr3_aa: CASSWTANTGELFF
j_call: TRBJ2-2; v_call: TRBV28; clone_size: .; d_call: .; cdr3_nt: TGTGCCAGCAACCCGACAGACCTAGGCACCGGGGAGCTGTTTTTT; cdr3_aa: CASNPTDLGTGELFF
j_call: TRBJ1-5; v_call: TRBV19; clone_size: .; d_call: .; cdr3_nt: TGTGCCAGTACTCCCGCTCCGAGGGTCAATCAGCCCCAGCATTTT; cdr3_aa: CASTPAPRVNQPQHF
j_call: TRBJ1-5; v_call: TRBV5-1; clone_size: .; d_call: .; cdr3_nt: TGCGCCAGCAGCTTGACCCGGGGATCTCAGCCCCAGCATTTT; cdr3_aa: CASSLTRGSQPQHF
j_call: TRBJ1-3; v_call: TRBV5-4; clone_size: .; d_call: .; cdr3_nt: TGTGCCAGCAGCTTCTCCTGGGAGGTTCCTGGAAACACCATATATTTT; cdr3_aa: CASSFSWEVPGNTIYF
j_call: TRBJ2-1; v_call: TRBV27; clone_size: .; d_call: TRBD2; cdr3_nt: TGTGCCAGCAGTTGGACTAGCGGCGCGTACAATGAGCAGTTCTTC; cdr3_aa: CASSWTSGAYNEQFF
j_call: TRBJ1-5; v_call: TRBV4-1; clone_size: .; d_call: .; cdr3_nt: TGCGCCAGCAGCCAAGCCAGTGGCGATCAGCCCCAGCATTTT; cdr3_aa: CASSQASGDQPQHF
j_call: TRBJ2-7; v_call: TRBV19; clone_size: .; d_call: TRBD2; cdr3_nt: TGTGCCAGTAGTACCGGGACTAGCGTAAGCTCCTACGAGCAGTACTTC; cdr3_aa: CASSTGTSVSSYEQYF
j_call: TRBJ1-2; v_call: TRBV5-5; clone_size: .; d_call: .; cdr3_nt: TGTGCCAGCAGCTCCCAACCCGGGAGCTATGGCTACACCTTC; cdr3_aa: CASSSQPGSYGYTF
j_call: TRBJ1-3; v_call: TRBV5-5; clone_size: .; d_call: .; cdr3_nt: TGTGCCAGCAGCTTGCTCGGGGAGAGCTCTGGAAACACCATATATTTT; cdr3_aa: CASSLLGESSGNTIYF
j_call: TRBJ1-2; v_call: TRBV5-6; clone_size: .; d_call: .; cdr3_nt: TGTGCCAGCAGCTTAAAGGGGCTAAACTATGGCTACACCTTC; cdr3_aa: CASSLKGLNYGYTF
j_call: TRBJ2-1; v_call: TRBV11-2; clone_size: .; d_call: TRBD2; cdr3_nt: TGTGCCAGCAGCTTAGTCTCTAGCGGGCATTACAATGAGCAGTTCTTC; cdr3_aa: CASSLVSSGHYNEQFF
j_call: TRBJ2-3; v_call: TRBV7-9; clone_size: .; d_call: .; cdr3_nt: TGTGCCAGCAGCTCTCGACGGACGCCTACCCCCACAGATACGCAGTATTTT; cdr3_aa: CASSSRRTPTPTDTQYF
j_call: TRBJ1-6; v_call: TRBV7-9; clone_size: .; d_call: TRBD1; cdr3_nt: TGTGCCAGCAGCCGGGACAGGGGGTATAATTCACCCCTCCACTTT; cdr3_aa: CASSRDRGYNSPLHF
j_call: TRBJ2-1; v_call: TRBV27; clone_size: few; d_call: .; cdr3_nt: TGTGCCAGCAGTTTATCGGGGCGGAATGAGCAGTTCTTC; cdr3_aa: CASSLSGRNEQFF
j_call: TRBJ2-1; v_call: TRBV9; clone_size: .; d_call: .; cdr3_nt: TGTGCCAGCAGCGCAAACACTAGACCCAATGAGCAGTTCTTC; cdr3_aa: CASSANTRPNEQFF
j_call: TRBJ2-3; v_call: TRBV4-1; clone_size: .; d_call: TRBD2; cdr3_nt: TGCGCCAGCAGCCAAGTCTCTCAGCGGGAGATCACAGATACGCAGTATTTT; cdr3_aa: CASSQVSQREITDTQYF
j_call: TRBJ2-2; v_call: TRBV13; clone_size: .; d_call: .; cdr3_nt: TGTGCCAGCAGCCAAAACAGGGCCGGGGAGCTGTTTTTT; cdr3_aa: CASSQNRAGELFF
j_call: TRBJ1-1; v_call: TRBV2; clone_size: .; d_call: .; cdr3_nt: TGTGCCAGCAGTGAAGACGTCGTGCCACGGCTCATGAACACTGAAGCTTTCTTT; cdr3_aa: CASSEDVVPRLMNTEAFF
j_call: TRBJ2-7; v_call: TRBV9; clone_size: .; d_call: TRBD1; cdr3_nt: TGTGCCAGCAGCCCCGAGGACAGGTCCTACGAGCAGTACTTC; cdr3_aa: CASSPEDRSYEQYF
j_call: TRBJ2-2; v_call: TRBV6-6; clone_size: .; d_call: TRBD1; cdr3_nt: TGTGCCAGCAGCCCCGGGACAGCTACCGGGGAGCTGTTTTTT; cdr3_aa: CASSPGTATGELFF
j_call: TRBJ2-7; v_call: TRBV7-9; clone_size: .; d_call: .; cdr3_nt: TGTGCCAGCAGCCCCCTTTGGGGTAACCCCAACTACGAGCAGTACTTC; cdr3_aa: CASSPLWGNPNYEQYF